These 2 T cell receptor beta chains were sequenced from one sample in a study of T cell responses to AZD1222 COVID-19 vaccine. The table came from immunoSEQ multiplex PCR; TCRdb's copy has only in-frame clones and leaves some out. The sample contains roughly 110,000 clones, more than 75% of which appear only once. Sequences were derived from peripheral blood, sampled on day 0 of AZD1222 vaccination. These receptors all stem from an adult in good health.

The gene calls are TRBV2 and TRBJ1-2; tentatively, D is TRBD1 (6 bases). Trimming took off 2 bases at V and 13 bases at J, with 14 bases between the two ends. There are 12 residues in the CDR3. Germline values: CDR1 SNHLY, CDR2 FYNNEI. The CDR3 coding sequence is TGTGCCAGCAGTGAAACAGGGCGTAAAAGCACCTTC. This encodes CASSETGRKSTF.

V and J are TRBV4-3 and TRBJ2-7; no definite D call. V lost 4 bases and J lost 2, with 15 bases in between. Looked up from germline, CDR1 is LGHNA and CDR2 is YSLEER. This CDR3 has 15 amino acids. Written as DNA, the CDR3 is TGCGCCAGCAGCCGTGGGCCCGCTGCCGCCTACGAGCAGTACTTC. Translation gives CASSRGPAAAYEQYF.